This T cell receptor (beta chain) was captured by sequencing in a study of beta chain features in type 1 diabetes. The authors reverse transcribed all of the isolated RNA, so sequencing captured expressed TCRB transcripts. TCRdb keeps only in-frame clones here, not all; method: immunoSEQ multiplex PCR. There are a few hundred thousand clones in the sample; approximately 11% occur only once, and 0.015% lies in the top ten. CDR1 MDHEN and CDR2 SYDVKM come from the germline V gene. V was trimmed by 6 bases and J by 1 base, leaving 13 bases between them. CDR3 length: 15 amino acids. It was via CD45RO/CCR7/CD25/CD127/CD95/CD27 that CD4+ naive, central memory, regulatory and stem cell-like memory cells were sorted.

Sequenced input: naive CD4+ T cells from blood. The sequence derives from a woman between 25 and 40 years old in good health. The chain uses TRBV28 and TRBJ1-5; weak D call: TRBD1 (5 bases). The CDR3: CASSPGGGSNQPQHF. The DNA for the CDR3 is TGTGCCAGCAGCCCTGGGGGGGGGAGCAATCAGCCCCAGCATTTT.